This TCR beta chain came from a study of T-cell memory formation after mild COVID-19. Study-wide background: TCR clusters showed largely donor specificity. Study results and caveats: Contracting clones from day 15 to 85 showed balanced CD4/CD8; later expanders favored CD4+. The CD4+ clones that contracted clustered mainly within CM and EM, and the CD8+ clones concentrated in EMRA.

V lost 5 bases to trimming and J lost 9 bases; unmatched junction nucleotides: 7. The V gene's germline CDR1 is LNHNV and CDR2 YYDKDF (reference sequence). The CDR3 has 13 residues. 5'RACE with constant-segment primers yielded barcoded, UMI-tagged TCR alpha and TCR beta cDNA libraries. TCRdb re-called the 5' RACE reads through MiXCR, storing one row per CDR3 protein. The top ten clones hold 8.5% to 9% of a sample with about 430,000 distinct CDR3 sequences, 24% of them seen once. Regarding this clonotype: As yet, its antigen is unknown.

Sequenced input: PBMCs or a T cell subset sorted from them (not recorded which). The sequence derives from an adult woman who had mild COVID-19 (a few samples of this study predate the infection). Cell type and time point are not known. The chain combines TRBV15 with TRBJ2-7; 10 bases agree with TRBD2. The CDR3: CATSGSGGLRQYF. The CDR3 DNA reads TGTGCCACCAGCGGTAGCGGGGGGTTACGGCAGTACTTC.